This T cell receptor (beta chain) was observed in a study of glioma-infiltrating T cells after dendritic cell vaccination. Study overall: Monocyte-derived dendritic cells, cultured approximately 7 days with IL-4 and GM-CSF, were pulsed with autologous tumor lysate. Study-level results: The cohort had few patients with full blood and tumor sets.

In this sample, this clone turned up once. What it recognizes is unknown. Assay: immunoSEQ multiplex PCR; the TCRdb copy retains only in-frame clones and omits some. The sample shows approximately 85,000 clones, less than 85% of them seen only once. As to time point: after dendritic cell vaccination, including at tumor progression/relapse. No glioblastoma patient carried an isocitrate dehydrogenase mutation. This CDR3 comprises 15 residues. In germline, CDR1 is MNHNS, CDR2 SASEGT. V shed 3 bases and J 8 bases; nucleotides not matched to a gene: 6. This receptor was taken from a human donor with glioblastoma. Sequenced material: blood, taken after dendritic cell vaccination. The chain couples TRBV6-1 to TRBJ2-1, with 11 bases aligning to TRBD2. The CDR3 DNA reads as TGTGCCAGCAGTGAGTCCACTAGCGGGAGCCATGAGCAGTTCTTC. Amino acid sequence: CASSESTSGSHEQFF.